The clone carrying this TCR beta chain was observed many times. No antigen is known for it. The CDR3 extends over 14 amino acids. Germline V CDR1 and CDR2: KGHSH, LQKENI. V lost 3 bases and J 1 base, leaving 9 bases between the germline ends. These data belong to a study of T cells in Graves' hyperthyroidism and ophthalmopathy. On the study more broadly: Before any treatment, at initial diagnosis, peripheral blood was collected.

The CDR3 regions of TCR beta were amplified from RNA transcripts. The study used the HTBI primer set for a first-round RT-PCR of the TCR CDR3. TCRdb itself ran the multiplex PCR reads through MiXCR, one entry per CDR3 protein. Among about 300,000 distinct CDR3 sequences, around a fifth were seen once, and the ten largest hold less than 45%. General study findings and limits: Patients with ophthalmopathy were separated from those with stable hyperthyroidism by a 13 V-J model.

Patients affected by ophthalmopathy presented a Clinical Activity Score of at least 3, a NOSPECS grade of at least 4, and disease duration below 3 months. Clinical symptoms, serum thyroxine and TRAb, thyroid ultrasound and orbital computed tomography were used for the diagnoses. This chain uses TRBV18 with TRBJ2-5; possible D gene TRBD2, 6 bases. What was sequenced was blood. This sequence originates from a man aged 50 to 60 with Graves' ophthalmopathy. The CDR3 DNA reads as TGTGCCAGCTCACCTTCAGCGGGCCAAGAGACCCAGTACTTC. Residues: CASSPSAGQETQYF.